The 3 T cell receptor beta chains given below trace back to one sample, sequenced in a study of blood T cell repertoires in COVID-19. Produced via immunoSEQ multiplex PCR; TCRdb's table is partial and in-frame only. The sample includes around 94,000 clones, 85% of them seen just once. The source material was peripheral blood. These receptors were obtained from a man aged 45-60 years with acute or convalescent COVID-19.

This clone was detected once. The chain joins TRBV18 to TRBJ2-1, with TRBD1 identical over 7 bases. CDR1 KGHSH and CDR2 LQKENI come from the germline V gene. The CDR3 is made up of 16 amino acids. The J segment lost 4 bases and the V segment lost 0 bases, leaving 6 bases of the junction unmatched. The CDR3 nucleotides read TGTGCCAGCTCACCACCGGCGCAGGGGGAGTACAATGAGCAGTTCTTC. Its protein product is CASSPPAQGEYNEQFF.

This chain joins TRBV6-4 and TRBJ1-2; D perhaps matches TRBD1 (6 bases). CDR3 length equals 13 residues. V gave up 8 bases and J gave up 5 bases, with 15 bases separating them. Germline V gene lookup returns CDR1 MRHNA and CDR2 SNTAGT. The chain's CDR3 is CASAQQGGYGYTF. In DNA, the CDR3 is TGTGCCAGCGCTCAACAGGGAGGGTATGGCTACACCTTC.

The J gene is TRBJ2-5, the V gene TRBV7-2, with TRBD1 matching 8 bases. The V gene end was trimmed by 4 bases and the J gene end by 4 bases; junction bases not matched to a gene: 2. Germline-derived CDR1 and CDR2 are SGHTA and FQGNSA. The CDR3 is 13 residues long. The CDR3 DNA is TGTGCCAGCAGCTGGGACAGGAGAGAGACCCAGTACTTC. Translated, it gives CASSWDRRETQYF.